These T cell receptor beta chains were read from a single sample in a study of beta chain features in type 1 diabetes. Produced via immunoSEQ multiplex PCR; TCRdb's table is partial and in-frame only. The repertoire holds over 600,000 clones, 9.5% to 15% seen once, with more than 0.095% in the top ten. The sequencing sample was made of naive CD4+ T cells from blood. The receptor set was obtained from a young man with type 1 diabetes. Each CDR3 is given with its conserved first and last residue. Fields, in order: V gene, clone size, J gene, D gene, CDR3 DNA, CDR3 protein. The D gene is left open where the match is weak. Clone size is not always given. Where it is, it says once, few, many or a class for expanded clones.

TRBV5-1	few	TRBJ2-1	TRBD1	TGCGCCAGCAGCAAAGACCGGACAGGAGAGCAGTTCTTC	CASSKDRTGEQFF
TRBV5-1	-	TRBJ2-1	TRBD2	TGCGCCAGCAGCGGGATGTTAGCGGGGGTTGGCGATGAGCAGTTCTTC	CASSGMLAGVGDEQFF
TRBV5-6	few	TRBJ2-7	-	TGTGCCAGCAGCCAAGGAAACAGCCGTTACGAGCAGTACTTC	CASSQGNSRYEQYF
TRBV30	-	TRBJ2-5	TRBD2	TGTGCCTGGAGTGCGGGACTAGCCCAAGAGACCCAGTACTTC	CAWSAGLAQETQYF
TRBV4-3	-	TRBJ1-2	-	TGCGCCAGCAGCCAAGATATCGGGTCTACAAACTATGGCTACACCTTC	CASSQDIGSTNYGYTF
TRBV5-1	few	TRBJ2-5	TRBD2	TGCGCCAGCAGCTTTGCGGGGGAGAAAGAGACCCAGTACTTC	CASSFAGEKETQYF
TRBV4-3	-	TRBJ2-1	-	TGCGCCAGCAGCCAAGGGGCTAGTTTCACCTACAATGAGCAGTTCTTC	CASSQGASFTYNEQFF
TRBV19	-	TRBJ2-7	TRBD1	TGTGCCAGTAGTATGGGGACAGGGTACGAGCAGTACTTC	CASSMGTGYEQYF
TRBV7-2	-	TRBJ2-7	-	TGTGCCAGCAGCCCCCAGGGTAACTACGAGCAGTACTTC	CASSPQGNYEQYF
TRBV11-2	few	TRBJ1-1	-	TGTGCCAGCAGCTTACAAGGACAGAACACTGAAGCTTTCTTT	CASSLQGQNTEAFF
TRBV10-3	-	TRBJ2-5	-	TGTGCCATCAGTGTAAGGCAGGGGCAAGAGACCCAGTACTTC	CAISVRQGQETQYF
TRBV7-2	-	TRBJ1-6	-	TGTGCCAGCAGCTCTACAGGGAATTCACCCCTCCACTTT	CASSSTGNSPLHF
TRBV11-2	-	TRBJ2-7	TRBD1	TGTGCCAGCAGCCTACAGGGGCCTGGGGGCTCCTACGAGCAGTACTTC	CASSLQGPGGSYEQYF
TRBV18	-	TRBJ1-4	-	TGTGCCAGCTCACCGATGCGGGTGGCTAATGAAAAACTGTTTTTT	CASSPMRVANEKLFF
TRBV5-1	few	TRBJ2-5	-	TGCGCCAGCAGCTTGGTAGCAGATAGGCAAGAGACCCAGTACTTC	CASSLVADRQETQYF
TRBV28	few	TRBJ1-5	-	TGTGCCAGCAGTACGACACCGAGCAATCAGCCCCAGCATTTT	CASSTTPSNQPQHF
TRBV6-5	few	TRBJ2-6	-	TGTGCCAGCAGTTTGGACTCTACTGGGGCCAACGTCCTGACTTTC	CASSLDSTGANVLTF
TRBV5-1	-	TRBJ2-1	TRBD2	TGCGCCAGCAGCTTTACTAGCGGGGGGTACAATGAGCAGTTCTTC	CASSFTSGGYNEQFF
TRBV7-2	few	TRBJ2-2	-	TGTGCCAGCAGCCCACGAGGGGGGACCGGGGAGCTGTTTTTT	CASSPRGGTGELFF
TRBV19	-	TRBJ1-1	TRBD1	TGTGCCAGTATACAGGGGGCCAGAAACACTGAAGCTTTCTTT	CASIQGARNTEAFF
TRBV5-6	few	TRBJ2-1	TRBD2	TGTGCCAGCAGCCCCTGGACTAGCGGGAGCTACAATGAGCAGTTCTTC	CASSPWTSGSYNEQFF
TRBV6-6	-	TRBJ2-3	TRBD2	TGTGCCATAGCGGGCAAGGATACGCAGTATTTT	CAIAGKDTQYF
TRBV11-3	few	TRBJ2-3	TRBD2	TGTGCCAGCAGCTACCCGACTAGCGGGAAAAGCACAGATACGCAGTATTTT	CASSYPTSGKSTDTQYF
TRBV14	few	TRBJ2-7	-	TGTGCCAGCAGCCACCTCTCATCCTACGAGCAGTACTTC	CASSHLSSYEQYF
TRBV7-9	few	TRBJ2-5	TRBD2	TGTGCCAGCAGCTCCCAACTAGCGGGGAATAATTTGGTAGAGACCCAGTACTTC	CASSSQLAGNNLVETQYF
TRBV27	-	TRBJ2-3	-	TGTGCCAGCAGTTTAGCGGGGAGTGATACGCAGTATTTT	CASSLAGSDTQYF
TRBV19	few	TRBJ2-2	-	TGTGCCAGTAAGGACAGGACGGAGGGCGGGGAGCTGTTTTTT	CASKDRTEGGELFF
TRBV5-6	-	TRBJ1-2	-	TGTGCCAGCAGAGCTTCCGGGACCTCCTATGGCTACACCTTC	CASRASGTSYGYTF
TRBV4-3	few	TRBJ2-7	-	TGCGCCAGCAGCCAAGGGGTGGGGCTCTCCTACGAGCAGTACTTC	CASSQGVGLSYEQYF
TRBV5-1	few	TRBJ2-7	TRBD2	TGCGCCAGCAGCTTGGCACTGGGGAGGGCCTACGAGCAGTACTTC	CASSLALGRAYEQYF
TRBV7-9	-	TRBJ2-2	TRBD2	TGTGCCAGCAAACTAGCGGGGAACACCGGGGAGCTGTTTTTT	CASKLAGNTGELFF
TRBV2	few	TRBJ1-5	-	TGTGCCAGCGTTATACAGGTCAATCAGCCCCAGCATTTT	CASVIQVNQPQHF
TRBV9	-	TRBJ1-2	-	TGTGCCAGCAGCCTGGACAGTGACTATGGCTACACCTTC	CASSLDSDYGYTF